One T cell receptor beta chain is described in this entry. At one end the junction does not follow the germline gene, possibly because of a read error. This entry belongs to a study of blood T cell repertoires in COVID-19. Study overall: Sources were T cells, B-cell-depleted T cells, or PBMCs; the material itself was cDNA or gDNA.

Methods used by the authors: Researchers report that nucleated cell counts were estimated from reference gene primer amplification. Assay used: immunoSEQ multiplex PCR; TCRdb lists only in-frame clones, some missing. V and J calls and clone size are as listed in that table; D and trimming were resolved from the DNA. The table records around 170,000 clones, approximately 84% of them present only once. The CDR3 runs to 14 residues. Germline CDR1 and CDR2: SGHAT and FQNNGV. The V and J genes are TRBV11-2 and TRBJ2-7; 11 bases fit TRBD2. The receptor's source is a man younger than 30 with active or convalescent COVID-19. The material sequenced was peripheral blood. CDR3 sequence: CASSLELAGGPDHF. The DNA for the CDR3 is TGTGCCAGCAGCTTAGAGCTAGCGGGAGGCCCTGATCACTTC.